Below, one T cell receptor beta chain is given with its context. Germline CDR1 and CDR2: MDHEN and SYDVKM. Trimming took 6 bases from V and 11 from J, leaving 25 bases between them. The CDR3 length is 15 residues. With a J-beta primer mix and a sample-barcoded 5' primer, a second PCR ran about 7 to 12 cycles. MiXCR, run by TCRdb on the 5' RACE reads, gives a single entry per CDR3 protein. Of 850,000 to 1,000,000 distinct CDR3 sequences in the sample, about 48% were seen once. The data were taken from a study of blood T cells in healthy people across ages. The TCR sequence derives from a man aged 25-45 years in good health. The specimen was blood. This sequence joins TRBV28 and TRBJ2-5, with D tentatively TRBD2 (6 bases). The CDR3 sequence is CASRPGLRPGNEQYF. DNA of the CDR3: TGTGCCAGCAGACCCGGACTACGTCCGGGCAATGAGCAGTACTTC.